Detailed here is one T cell receptor beta chain. Its antigen is as yet unknown. The CDR3 is made up of 12 amino acids. The V end was cut by 6 bases, the J end by 1 base, with 6 bases between. From germline, CDR1 is MNHEY and CDR2 SVGAGI. This entry comes from a study of beta chain features in type 1 diabetes. The entirety of the isolated RNA underwent reverse transcription, so expressed TCRB transcripts were sequenced. TCRdb keeps only in-frame clones here, not all; method: immunoSEQ multiplex PCR. The sample comprises roughly 220,000 clones, around 15% of which are singletons, and more than 0.075% rests with the top ten. Every donor provided one heparinised blood draw, which averaged about 120 mL. Cells sorted by CD45RO/CCR7/CD25/CD127/CD95/CD27 comprised CD4+ naive, central memory, regulatory and stem cell-like memory cells. General study points: TCRB rearrangement may or may not be influenced by HLA type; here this remained unresolved. In every one of the four CD4+ subsets, TCRB CDR3s were moderately but significantly shorter in Type 1 diabetes patients. Within the patient group, naive, central memory and Treg TCRB repertoires appeared more similar to each other than within healthy donors.

The chain carries TRBV6-5 and TRBJ1-1; no clear D gene. The specimen sequenced was naive CD4+ T cells from blood. This receptor was taken from a man under 40 with type 1 diabetes. CDR3 DNA sequence: TGTGCCAGCAGCCTAGCGAACACTGAAGCTTTCTTT. This gives the protein CASSLANTEAFF.